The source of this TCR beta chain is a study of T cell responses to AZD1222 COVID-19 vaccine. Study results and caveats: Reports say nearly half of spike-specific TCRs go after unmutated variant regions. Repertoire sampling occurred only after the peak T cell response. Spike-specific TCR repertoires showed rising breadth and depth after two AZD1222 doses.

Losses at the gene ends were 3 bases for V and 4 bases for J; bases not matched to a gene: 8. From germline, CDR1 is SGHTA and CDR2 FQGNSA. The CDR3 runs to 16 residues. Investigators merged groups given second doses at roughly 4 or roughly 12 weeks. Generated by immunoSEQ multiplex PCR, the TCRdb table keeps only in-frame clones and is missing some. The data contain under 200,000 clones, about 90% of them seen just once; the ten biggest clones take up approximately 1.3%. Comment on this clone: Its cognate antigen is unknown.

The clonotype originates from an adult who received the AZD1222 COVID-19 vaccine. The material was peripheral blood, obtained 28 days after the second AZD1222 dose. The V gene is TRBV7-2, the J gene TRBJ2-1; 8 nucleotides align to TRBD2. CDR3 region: CASSLGSGSGYNEQFF. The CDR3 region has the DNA TGTGCCAGCAGCTTGGGGAGCGGGAGTGGGTACAATGAGCAGTTCTTC.